This TCR beta chain was sequenced for a study of blood T cell repertoires in COVID-19. This table comes from immunoSEQ multiplex PCR, and its TCRdb copy is limited to in-frame clones, with some not included. The data show 200,000 to 250,000 clones, around 85% seen once. CDR3 length: 15 residues. The germline V gene has CDR1 SGDLS and CDR2 YYNGEE. Trimming took off 3 bases at V and 3 bases at J, with 10 bases between the two ends. The chain has TRBV9 and TRBJ2-6; D is ambiguous. Sequencing was done on a sample of peripheral blood. The sequence was collected from a woman aged 55-70 years with active or convalescent COVID-19. The CDR3 here is CASSAPDGGANVLTF. The CDR3, as DNA: TGTGCCAGCAGCGCCCCAGATGGTGGGGCCAACGTCCTGACTTTC.